The 24 T cell receptor beta chains below come from one sample, sequenced in a study of blood T cell repertoires in COVID-19. Produced via immunoSEQ multiplex PCR; TCRdb's table is partial and in-frame only. The sample includes about 190,000 clones, less than 90% of them seen just once. Material for sequencing was peripheral blood. The receptors were gathered from a man aged 25-45 years with acute or convalescent COVID-19.

This clone was counted a single time. The V and J genes are TRBV19 and TRBJ1-2; D is unclear. Between the trimmed V and J ends, which lost 4 bases and 6 bases, there was a span of 15 bases. The CDR3 is 14 residues long. Germline CDR1 reads LNHDA; CDR2 reads SQIVND (reference sequence). CDR3 sequence reads: CASSTRTPQNGYTF. The CDR3 DNA reads TGTGCCAGTAGTACACGAACCCCACAGAATGGCTACACCTTC.

V gene TRBV29-1 combines with J gene TRBJ2-7, with TRBD1 identical over 7 bases. Germline V gives CDR1 SQVTM, CDR2 ANQGSEA. CDR3 length equals 12 residues. Trimming took 5 bases from V and 4 from J; bases not matched to a gene: 5. The CDR3 bases are TGCAGCGTTCAACGACAGGGTTACGAGCAGTACTTC. This translates into CSVQRQGYEQYF.

The rearrangement uses TRBV5-4 and TRBJ2-5; 8 bases line up with TRBD1. From germline, CDR1 is SGHNT and CDR2 YYREEE (reference sequence). V dropped 3 bases and J dropped 5; count of bases not matched to a gene: 6. This CDR3 region has 14 residues. The CDR3 reads CASSSQGGHETQYF. CDR3 in DNA: TGTGCCAGCAGCTCACAGGGGGGCCATGAGACCCAGTACTTC. The variable domain in full, with the rest retrieved from reference TRBV5-4 and TRBJ2-5, is ETGVTQSPTHLIKTRGQQVTLRCSSQSGHNTVSWYQQALGQGPQFIFQYYREEENGRGNFPPRFSGLQFPNYSSELNVNALELDDSALYLCASSSQGGHETQYFGPGTRLLVL.

The chain links TRBV30 to TRBJ1-2; tentatively, D is TRBD1 (6 bases). V dropped 6 bases and J dropped 4 bases, with 15 bases sitting between them. Germline loops: CDR1 GTSNPN, CDR2 SVGIG (reference sequence). This CDR3 contains 13 residues. The chain's CDR3 is CACKATGAYGYTF. DNA of the CDR3: TGTGCCTGCAAAGCGACAGGAGCCTATGGCTACACCTTC. The whole variable domain, remainder taken from reference TRBV30 and TRBJ1-2, is SQTIHQWPATLVQPVGSPLSLECTVEGTSNPNLYWYRQAAGRGLQLLFYSVGIGQISSEVPQNLSASRPQDRQFILSSKKLLLSDSGFYLCACKATGAYGYTFGSGTRLTVV.

This rearrangement joins TRBV2 to TRBJ1-5; maybe TRBD1 (5 bases). Germline values: CDR1 SNHLY, CDR2 FYNNEI. The CDR3 extends over 12 amino acids. V shed 1 base and J shed 9 bases, with 7 bases lying between them. The CDR3 coding sequence is TGTGCCAGCAGTGAAGAAAGGGGGCCCCAGCATTTT. This sequence encodes CASSEERGPQHF.

The chain links TRBV7-3 to TRBJ1-1; 8 bases map to TRBD1. The CDR3 extends over 15 amino acids. Germline V gives CDR1 SGHTA, CDR2 FQGTGA. The junction had 9 bases not matched to a gene; V was cut back by 4 bases and J by 5 bases. The CDR3 sequence is CASSSTGAGVTEAFF. In DNA form, the CDR3 reads TGTGCCAGCAGCTCGACAGGGGCGGGAGTTACTGAAGCTTTCTTT. The full variable domain, in which reference TRBV7-3 and TRBJ1-1 provide the parts outside the CDR3, is GAGVSQTPSNKVTEKGKYVELRCDPISGHTALYWYRQSLGQGPEFLIYFQGTGAADDSGLPNDRFFAVRPEGSVSTLKIQRTERGDSAVYLCASSSTGAGVTEAFFGQGTRLTVV.

The chain couples TRBV4-1 to TRBJ1-1, with a possible D match to TRBD1 (6 bases). CDR1 is MGHRA and CDR2 is YSYEKL in the germline V gene. The V end lost 3 bases, the J end lost 5 bases, and 13 bases lay between the germline ends. The CDR3 has 14 amino acids. The DNA of the CDR3 is TGCGCCAGCAGCCACACAGGGAAAGGGACTGAAGCTTTCTTT. Its translation: CASSHTGKGTEAFF.

The chain joins TRBV24-1 to TRBJ2-2; 8 bases line up with TRBD2. The V gene's germline CDR1 is KGHDR and CDR2 SFDVKD. With V trimmed by 5 bases and J by 1 base, 5 bases remained unmatched. This CDR3 comprises 16 residues. In nucleotides, the CDR3 is TGTGCCACCAGTGTGGCGGGAGGAGAGAACACCGGGGAGCTGTTTTTT. The encoded protein is CATSVAGGENTGELFF.

This rearrangement joins TRBV28 to TRBJ1-1; TRBD1 matches at 7 bases. In germline, CDR1 is MDHEN, CDR2 SYDVKM. This CDR3 has 15 amino acids. The junction had 7 bases not matched to a gene; V was cut back by 2 bases and J by 4 bases. DNA of the CDR3: TGTGCCAGCAGTTTAGGGACAGTCAGTCCCACTGAAGCTTTCTTT. Amino acids: CASSLGTVSPTEAFF.

This clone was observed a few times. The genes are TRBV6-5 and TRBJ1-1; 7 bases align to TRBD1. Germline V gives CDR1 MNHEY, CDR2 SVGAGI. Germline trimming cut 1 base from V and 3 bases from J; bases unmatched to any gene: 2. The CDR3 has 14 amino acids. CDR3 DNA: TGTGCCAGCAGTTACTTTACAGGGGACACTGAAGCTTTCTTT. It translates to CASSYFTGDTEAFF.

The V gene is TRBV7-3, the J gene TRBJ2-2; the match to TRBD1 covers 10 bases. The V gene end was trimmed by 5 bases and the J gene end by 7 bases; junction bases not matched to a gene: 7. Germline CDR1 is SGHTA and CDR2 is FQGTGA. The CDR3 runs to 15 residues. CDR3 amino acids: CASSPGTGVIGELFF. CDR3 nucleotide sequence: TGTGCCAGCAGCCCCGGGACAGGGGTTATCGGGGAGCTGTTTTTT.

CDR3: CASSEAGGTDTQYF. The CDR3 nucleotides read TGTGCCAGCAGTGAGGCGGGGGGCACAGATACGCAGTATTTT. The gene calls are TRBV6-1 and TRBJ2-3, with 7 bases fitting TRBD2. CDR3 length: 14 residues. V shed 3 bases and J 1 base; nucleotides not matched to a gene: 1. The germline CDR1 and CDR2 sequences are MNHNS and SASEGT.

The rearrangement uses TRBV13 and TRBJ2-3; TRBD2 matches at 12 bases. Per germline, CDR1 PRHDT and CDR2 FYEKMQ (reference sequence). V was clipped by 5 bases and J by 0 bases; unmatched bases: 9. The CDR3 runs 18 residues. CDR3 in DNA: TGTGCCAGCAGCCAAAGGACTAGCGGGACCGATAGCACAGATACGCAGTATTTT. Its translation: CASSQRTSGTDSTDTQYF.

This chain connects TRBV5-1 to TRBJ1-1; 7 nucleotides agree with TRBD1. The V segment lost 3 bases and the J segment 4 bases; nucleotides outside the gene matches: 6. The CDR3 runs 14 residues. Looked up from germline, CDR1 is SGHRS and CDR2 is YFSETQ. CDR3 protein: CASSSETGFTEAFF. CDR3 nucleotide sequence: TGCGCCAGCAGCTCCGAGACAGGGTTCACTGAAGCTTTCTTT.

This CDR3 reads CASSQPGQDYHNEQFF. The CDR3 nucleotides are TGCGCCAGCAGCCAACCGGGACAGGACTACCACAATGAGCAGTTCTTC. This chain links TRBV4-1 with TRBJ2-1; TRBD1 agrees at 8 bases. Germline CDR1 MGHRA, CDR2 YSYEKL. The CDR3 sequence is 16 residues long. The V gene end was trimmed by 2 bases and the J gene end by 5 bases; junction bases not matched to a gene: 8.

The rearrangement joins TRBV5-4 to TRBJ1-1, with 9 bases matching TRBD1. Germline trimming cut 2 bases from V and 6 bases from J; bases unmatched to any gene: 5. The V gene's germline CDR1 is SGHNT and CDR2 YYREEE (reference sequence). The CDR3 is 14 amino acids. CDR3 in amino acids: CASSLPGQGSEAFF. In nucleotides, the CDR3 is TGTGCCAGCAGCTTACCGGGACAGGGTTCTGAAGCTTTCTTT. The full variable domain, in which reference TRBV5-4 and TRBJ1-1 provide the parts outside the CDR3, is ETGVTQSPTHLIKTRGQQVTLRCSSQSGHNTVSWYQQALGQGPQFIFQYYREEENGRGNFPPRFSGLQFPNYSSELNVNALELDDSALYLCASSLPGQGSEAFFGQGTRLTVV.

This sequence joins TRBV3-1 (or the pseudogene TRBV3-2) and TRBJ1-5; no clear D. The CDR3 runs to 13 residues. Germline V CDR1 and CDR2: LGHDT, YNNKEL (reference sequence). V lost 3 bases and J lost 4, with 7 bases in between. The CDR3 bases are TGTGCCAGCAGCCATCAGAGGAATCAGCCCCAGCATTTT. Translating gives CASSHQRNQPQHF.

The CDR3 region is CASSSGGRGRSPLHF. CDR3 in DNA: TGTGCCAGCAGCTCCGGCGGGAGGGGGCGATCACCCCTCCACTTT. This chain joins TRBV5-6 and TRBJ1-6; 7 bases are shared with TRBD1. This CDR3 is 15 amino acids long. Trimming cost V 3 bases and J 10 bases; bases outside gene matches: 10. CDR1 SGHDT and CDR2 YYEEEE come from the germline V gene.

This chain links TRBV28 with TRBJ1-5; D may be TRBD1 (5 bases). CDR3 size: 16 residues. Germline V gene sequence: CDR1 MDHEN, CDR2 SYDVKM. Trimming left V 1 base short and J 1 base short, with 11 bases between. CDR3 sequence (DNA): TGTGCCAGCAGTTTATTCAGGACATTAAGCAATCAGCCCCAGCATTTT. Protein: CASSLFRTLSNQPQHF.

The rearrangement uses TRBV7-3 and TRBJ1-1; TRBD1 might be the D (5 bases). The CDR3 runs 13 residues. V was trimmed by 4 bases and J by 5 bases, leaving 11 bases between them. Germline V lookup: CDR1 SGHTA, CDR2 FQGTGA. The CDR3 coding sequence is TGTGCCAGCAGCTCCCGGGGGACGACTGAAGCTTTCTTT. Translated, it gives CASSSRGTTEAFF.

V is TRBV7-8 and J is TRBJ2-1; possibly TRBD1 for D (5 bases). Germline V gene data show CDR1 as SGHVS and CDR2 as FQNEAQ. Trimming stripped 4 bases from V and 6 bases from J, with 13 bases between. This CDR3 has 14 residues. CDR3 DNA: TGTGCCAGCAGCTCCCCGGAACAGGTCAATGAGCAGTTCTTC. Translated: CASSSPEQVNEQFF.

This clone was detected only once. The rearrangement links TRBV7-9 to TRBJ1-2; D might be TRBD1 (5 bases). CDR1 and CDR2 (germline): SEHNR, FQNEAQ (reference sequence). V lost 5 bases and J lost 4, with 14 bases in between. This CDR3 spans 14 amino acids. The CDR3 nucleotides are TGTGCCAGCAGCATAGGGGCGAACCCCTATGGCTACACCTTC. Translating gives CASSIGANPYGYTF.

This sequence joins TRBV5-1 and TRBJ1-1, with 8 positions matching TRBD1. V was pared by 4 bases and J by 1 base, with 9 bases of the junction left unmatched. The CDR3 is 16 amino acids. CDR1 is SGHRS, CDR2 YFSETQ, per germline. In DNA, the CDR3 is TGCGCCAGCAGCACCGGACAGGGTGGGGGGAACACTGAAGCTTTCTTT. Amino acids: CASSTGQGGGNTEAFF.

The chain recombines TRBV3-1 (or the pseudogene TRBV3-2) with TRBJ1-2; 9 nucleotides line up with TRBD1. Trimming took 2 bases from V and 14 from J; bases not matched to a gene: 12. The CDR3 runs to 14 residues. The V gene's germline CDR1 is LGHDT and CDR2 YNNKEL (reference sequence). The CDR3: CASSQRPQGALETF. The CDR3 bases are TGTGCCAGCAGCCAAAGACCACAGGGGGCGCTGGAGACCTTC.